One sample yielded the 30 T cell receptor beta chains listed below, sequenced in a study of metastatic and nonmetastatic thyroid tumors. Through MiXCR, TCRdb re-clonotyped the PCR reads. The sample yields about 20,000 clones, about a sixth seen once. Not a single patient had been given any form of treatment at any point before undergoing thyroid surgery. Sequencing input: tumor tissue. These receptors all come from a female donor with papillary thyroid cancer or a benign thyroid nodule (not recorded which). Some clones in this sample may be carry-over from other donors' samples.

This clone was detected ten times or more. The chain combines TRBV7-6 with TRBJ1-3; perhaps TRBD1 as D (6 bases). V was shortened by 3 bases and J by 0 bases, with 9 bases between the two germline ends. The CDR3 has 15 amino acids. The germline CDR1 and CDR2 sequences are SGHVS and FNYEAQ. The CDR3 loop is CASSLDSYSGNTIYF. Written as DNA, the CDR3 is TGTGCCAGCAGCTTGGACAGCTACTCTGGAAACACCATATATTTT.

The table lists this clone with many counts. A read error may explain this, as a much larger clone is one base away. The V call is TRBV15, the J call TRBJ2-3; 8 bases agree with TRBD2. This CDR3 has 14 residues. Germline V gene data show CDR1 as LNHNV and CDR2 as YYDKDF (reference sequence). The CDR3 sequence: CSTKRGGLSDTQYF. CDR3 in DNA: TGTTCCACCAAACGGGGGGGCCTTTCAGATACGCAGTATTTT.

As regards this clone: A much larger clone differs by one base, so this may be a read error. The V and J genes are TRBV3-1 and TRBJ2-5, with D possibly TRBD2 on 6 matching bases. From germline, CDR1 is LGHDT and CDR2 YNNKEL (reference sequence). This CDR3 spans 11 amino acids. CDR3: CASLGRETHYF. The CDR3 coding sequence is TGTGCCAGCCTGGGCCGGGAGACCCATTACTTC.

This clone appeared many times. The same CDR3 arises from other DNA sequences in this sample as well. This chain uses TRBV5-4 with TRBJ2-1, with 7 bases identical to TRBD2. V shed 3 bases, J shed 10 bases, and the junction held 7 bases outside the gene matches. The CDR3 runs to 13 residues. Germline CDR1 is SGHNT and CDR2 is YYREEE (reference sequence). CDR3 protein: CASSSPGRGEQFF. CDR3 nucleotide sequence: TGTGCCAGCAGCTCCCCCGGGCGGGGGGAGCAGTTCTTC.

This clone was detected many times. The rearrangement uses TRBV5-5 and TRBJ2-7; D possibly corresponds to TRBD1 (5 bases). The V gene's germline CDR1 is SGHKS and CDR2 YYEKEE (reference sequence). Trimming stripped 1 base from V and 0 bases from J, with 8 bases between. The CDR3 sequence is 14 residues long. CDR3 bases: TGTGCCAGCAGCTTGAGACAGAGCTCCTACGAGCAGTACTTC. This encodes CASSLRQSSYEQYF.

There are many counts of this clone. This sequence joins TRBV19 and TRBJ2-6; D perhaps matches TRBD2 (6 bases). V gave up 4 bases and J gave up 1 base, with 11 bases separating them. The CDR3 length is 16 residues. CDR1 and CDR2 from the germline V gene are LNHDA and SQIVND (reference sequence). CDR3 protein: CASSTPGGSGANVLTF. CDR3 nucleotides: TGTGCCAGTAGTACCCCTGGGGGGTCTGGGGCCAACGTCCTGACTTTC.

V usage is TRBV18 and J usage is TRBJ2-7, with unresolved D. CDR3 length: 14 amino acids. Trimming stripped 0 bases from V and 1 base from J, with 7 bases between. Germline CDR1 reads KGHSH; CDR2 reads LQKENI. CDR3 bases: TGTGCCAGCTCACCACCTTTCCTTTCCTACGAGCAGTACTTC. Translated, it gives CASSPPFLSYEQYF.

In this sample, this clone turned up many times. The V gene is TRBV12-3 or TRBV12-4, the J gene TRBJ2-5, with D tentatively TRBD1 or TRBD2 (5 bases each). This CDR3 contains 15 residues. V lost 3 bases and J lost 5, with 16 bases in between. The CDR3 nucleotides read TGTGCCAGCAGTTTGTCACGAGGGGTGGGCGAGACCCAGTACTTC. Translated, it gives CASSLSRGVGETQYF.

This clone was recorded many times. The chain is built from TRBV6-2 or TRBV6-3 and TRBJ2-5, with 8 positions matching TRBD2. The germline CDR1 and CDR2 sequences are MNHEY and SVGEGT. The CDR3 contains 15 residues. J was trimmed by 3 bases and V by 4 bases; bases with no gene match: 7. CDR3 sequence: CASSSTRGGKETQYF. The CDR3, as DNA: TGTGCCAGCAGTTCAACTCGCGGGGGGAAAGAGACCCAGTACTTC.

This clone was recorded a few times. This may be a read error, as it is one base from a much larger clone. The chain is built from TRBV11-3 and TRBJ2-2; 9 nucleotides match TRBD1. V lost 8 bases to trimming and J lost 4 bases; unmatched junction nucleotides: 8. This CDR3 is built from 15 residues. Germline V gives CDR1 SGHNT, CDR2 YENEEA. The CDR3 loop reads CASGPGTGSTGELFF. As DNA, the CDR3 is TGTGCCAGCGGCCCAGGGACAGGGTCCACCGGGGAGCTGTTTTTT.

By share of the sample, this clone is medium-sized. The chain has TRBV12-5 and TRBJ2-7; TRBD2 agrees at 9 bases. Germline V gene sequence: CDR1 LGHNT, CDR2 FRNRAP. Trimming at V came to 3 bases and at J to 5 bases, leaving 2 bases not matched to a gene. The CDR3 sequence is 13 residues long. CDR3 in DNA: TGTGCTAGTGGTTTTGGACTAGCGAACGAGCAGTACTTC. It is translated as CASGFGLANEQYF. The variable domain in full, with the rest retrieved from reference TRBV12-5 and TRBJ2-7, is DARVTQTPRHKVTEMGQEVTMRCQPILGHNTVFWYRQTMMQGLELLAYFRNRAPLDDSGMPKDRFSAEMPDATLATLKIQPSEPRDSAVYFCASGFGLANEQYFGPGTRLTVT.

This clone appeared many times. The chain links TRBV4-2 to TRBJ2-1; D may be TRBD2 (6 bases). V was clipped by 0 bases and J by 6 bases, with 15 bases between them. Germline V gene data show CDR1 as LGHNA and CDR2 as YNFKEQ. This CDR3 has 16 residues. The chain's CDR3 is CASSQEGGVRSNEQFF. The CDR3 DNA is TGTGCCAGCAGCCAAGAAGGCGGGGTAAGGAGCAATGAGCAGTTCTTC.

This clone showed up many times. CDR3 sequence: CSARTSGPYEQYF. The CDR3 nucleotides are TGCAGTGCTAGAACTAGCGGGCCCTACGAGCAGTACTTC. The J gene is TRBJ2-7, the V gene TRBV20-1; TRBD2 agrees at 9 bases. The CDR3 loop spans 13 amino acids. After removal of 2 bases from V and 2 bases from J, the junction contained 1 base not matched to a gene. The germline CDR1 and CDR2 sequences are DFQATT and SNEGSKA (reference sequence).

In this sample, this clone turned up many times. The chain uses TRBV18 and TRBJ1-1; no firm D call. CDR1 KGHSH and CDR2 LQKENI come from the germline V gene. Trimming left V 3 bases short and J 0 bases short, with 8 bases between. CDR3 length: 14 amino acids. CDR3 coding DNA: TGTGCCAGCTCACCCTCAACCGTGAACACTGAAGCTTTCTTT. It yields the protein CASSPSTVNTEAFF.

Points on this clone: Other DNA sequences from this sample encode an identical CDR3 as well. The gene calls are TRBV6-1 and TRBJ2-5, with D unresolved. V dropped 3 bases and J dropped 1 base, with 18 bases sitting between them. CDR1 and CDR2 (germline): MNHNS, SASEGT. The CDR3 runs 17 residues. CDR3 protein: CASSDGRSWGAQETQYF. For the CDR3, the DNA is TGTGCCAGCAGTGATGGTCGATCGTGGGGTGCCCAAGAGACCCAGTACTTC.

This clone was counted once. A junction end diverges from the germline sequence, so it may reflect a read error. The CDR3 DNA sequence: TGTGCCAGCAGCCACAGGGTAAAGTCCTACAATAAGCAGTTCTTC. Protein: CASSHRVKSYNKQFF. The chain recombines TRBV11-2 with TRBJ2-1, with a tentative D call TRBD1 (6 bases). In germline, CDR1 is SGHAT, CDR2 FQNNGV. The CDR3 totals 15 residues.

This clone appeared many times. The rearrangement uses TRBV3-1 and TRBJ1-5; D gene uncertain. V was shortened by 0 bases and J by 1 base, with 10 bases between the two germline ends. CDR3 length: 16 amino acids. CDR1 LGHDT and CDR2 YNNKEL come from the germline V gene (reference sequence). The CDR3 DNA sequence: TGTGCCAGCAGCCAAGATGGGGAAGGGAGCAATCAGCCCCAGCATTTT. This codes for CASSQDGEGSNQPQHF.

This clone was recorded many times. J is TRBJ1-3 and V is TRBV7-9, with no clear D. Deletions cut 5 bases from V and 0 bases from J, with 2 bases between. Per germline, CDR1 SEHNR and CDR2 FQNEAQ (reference sequence). The CDR3 covers 12 residues. In DNA form, the CDR3 reads TGTGCCAGCAGCGCCTCTGGAAACACCATATATTTT. Protein: CASSASGNTIYF. Variable domain in full (rest from reference TRBV7-9 and TRBJ1-3): DTGVSQNPRHKITKRGQNVTFRCDPISEHNRLYWYRQTLGQGPEFLTYFQNEAQLEKSRLLSDRFSAERPKGSFSTLEIQRTEQGDSAMYLCASSASGNTIYFGEGSWLTVV.

This clone was counted many times. The rearrangement joins TRBV7-8 to TRBJ2-5; the D is unclear. Germline CDR1 SGHVS, CDR2 FQNEAQ. Trimming pared 5 bases from V and 2 bases from J, leaving 9 bases between. The CDR3 is 13 amino acids. Here the CDR3 reads CASSPPKQETQYF. CDR3 nucleotides: TGTGCCAGCAGCCCCCCGAAGCAAGAGACCCAGTACTTC.

Regarding this clone: A much larger clonotype is one base distant, so this may be a read error. The chain recombines TRBV5-4 with TRBJ1-4, with TRBD1 matching over 7 bases. Germline CDR1 reads SGHNT; CDR2 reads YYREEE (reference sequence). This CDR3 has 15 amino acids. The CDR3 nucleotides are TGTGCCATCAGCTTCCTGGACAGGCCAGGTGGAAAACTGTTTTTT. This translates into CAISFLDRPGGKLFF.

This chain joins TRBV12-3 or TRBV12-4 and TRBJ2-2; a weak D match, TRBD1 (8 bases). The CDR3 is 16 amino acids. Trimming took off 7 bases at V and 3 bases at J, with 18 bases between the two ends. Here the CDR3 DNA reads TGTGCCAGCATAGACGGGAGGACAGGGCACACCGGGGAGCTGTTTTTT. Translated: CASIDGRTGHTGELFF.

The sample holds many counts of this clone. The chain combines TRBV11-3 with TRBJ2-3, with D hard to call. Germline-derived CDR1 and CDR2 are SGHNT and YENEEA. There are 13 residues in the CDR3. Trimming left V 3 bases short and J 10 bases short, with 14 bases between. CDR3 sequence reads: CASSFQAEYAQYF. The CDR3 region has the DNA TGTGCCAGCAGCTTCCAGGCAGAATATGCGCAGTATTTT.

In its sample, this clone was seen many times. The gene calls are TRBV11-2 and TRBJ2-5, with TRBD2 matching 13 bases. The CDR3 sequence is 18 residues long. Trimming at V came to 0 bases and at J to 1 base, leaving 5 bases not matched to a gene. CDR1 is SGHAT and CDR2 is FQNNGV in the germline V gene. The CDR3 region has the DNA TGTGCCAGCAGCTTAGAAACTAGCGGGGGGGGTTTCCAAGAGACCCAGTACTTC. Encoded protein: CASSLETSGGGFQETQYF. The full variable domain, in which reference TRBV11-2 and TRBJ2-5 provide the parts outside the CDR3, is EAGVAQSPRYKIIEKRQSVAFWCNPISGHATLYWYQQILGQGPKLLIQFQNNGVVDDSQLPKDRFSAERLKGVDSTLKIQPAKLEDSAVYLCASSLETSGGGFQETQYFGPGTRLLVL.

In its sample, this clone was seen a few times. The chain couples TRBV10-1 to TRBJ2-7, with D perhaps matching TRBD2 (5 bases). The CDR3 runs to 14 residues. Germline CDR1 WNHNN, CDR2 SYGVQD (reference sequence). The ends were cut back, 4 bases at V and 2 bases at J, with 12 bases in the middle. As DNA, the CDR3 is TGCGCCAGCAGTGTCGGGATTTTCCCCTACGAGCAGTACTTC. Its protein product is CASSVGIFPYEQYF.

Many counts were recorded for this clone. The V call is TRBV10-1, the J call TRBJ2-6; D is undetermined. V lost 0 bases and J 2 bases, leaving 5 bases between the germline ends. In germline, CDR1 is WNHNN, CDR2 SYGVQD (reference sequence). CDR3 size: 15 residues. The CDR3 bases are TGCGCCAGCAGTGAGTCTGGCACTGGGGCCAACGTCCTGACTTTC. Translation: CASSESGTGANVLTF.

This clone has more than one count but fewer than ten. The germline gene is not matched at one end of the junction; a read error may be the cause. This same CDR3 is encoded by further DNA sequences in the sample. The chain recombines TRBV28 with TRBJ1-2, with D possibly TRBD1 on 6 matching bases. This CDR3 region has 14 residues. CDR1 is MDHEN, CDR2 SYDVKM, per germline. CDR3 amino acids: CASSPTGGGYGYTF. The CDR3 DNA sequence: TGTGCCAGCAGCCCGACCGGGGGGGGCTATGGCTACACGTTC.

This clone was observed at least ten times. The chain couples TRBV7-3 to TRBJ2-2, with no clear D. V lost 4 bases and J lost 4, with 13 bases in between. The CDR3 length is 15 residues. Per germline, CDR1 SGHTA and CDR2 FQGTGA. The CDR3 nucleotides read TGTGCCAGCAGCTCCACTGGCACCTCCACCGGGGAGCTGTTTTTT. This encodes CASSSTGTSTGELFF.

This clone appeared a few times. A much larger clone differs from this one at a single base, so this may be a read error. Other DNA sequences in this specimen translate into the identical CDR3. The chain couples TRBV7-9 to TRBJ2-5; no firm D call. V was pared by 1 base and J by 2 bases, with 8 bases between. This CDR3 is built from 14 residues. Germline CDR1 and CDR2: SEHNR and FQNEAQ (reference sequence). CDR3 sequence (DNA): TGTGCCAGCAGCTTAGGGTCCGGACAAGAGACCCAGTACTTC. Translation: CASSLGSGQETQYF.

At least ten counts were recorded for this clone. This chain links TRBV12-5 with TRBJ2-5; D is possibly TRBD1 (5 bases). This CDR3 region has 14 residues. V lost 1 base to trimming and J lost 5 bases, with 11 bases between them. CDR1 and CDR2 from the germline V gene are LGHNT and FRNRAP. CDR3 nucleotides: TGTGCTAGTGGTTTGGGCAGGGTTCGGGAGACCCAGTACTTC. Amino acids: CASGLGRVRETQYF.

This clone was observed many times. V is TRBV6-5 and J is TRBJ1-1; 7 bases match TRBD1. After removal of 2 bases from V and 5 bases from J, the junction contained 5 bases not matched to a gene. The CDR3 is made up of 14 amino acids. CDR1 MNHEY and CDR2 SVGAGI come from the germline V gene. CDR3 region: CASSYETGRTEAFF. In nucleotides, the CDR3 is TGTGCCAGCAGTTACGAGACAGGGAGAACTGAAGCTTTCTTT.